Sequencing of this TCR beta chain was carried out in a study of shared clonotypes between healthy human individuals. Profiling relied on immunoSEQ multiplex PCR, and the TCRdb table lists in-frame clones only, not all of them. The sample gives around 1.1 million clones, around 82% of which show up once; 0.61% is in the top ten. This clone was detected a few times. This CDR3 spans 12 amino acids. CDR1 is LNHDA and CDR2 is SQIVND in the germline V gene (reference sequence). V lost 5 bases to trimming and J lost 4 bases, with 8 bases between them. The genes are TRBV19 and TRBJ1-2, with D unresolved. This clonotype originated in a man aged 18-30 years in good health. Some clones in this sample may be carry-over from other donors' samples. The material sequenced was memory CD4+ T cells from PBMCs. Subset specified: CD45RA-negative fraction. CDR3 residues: CASSFHVYGYTF. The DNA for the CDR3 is TGTGCCAGTAGTTTTCACGTCTATGGCTACACCTTC. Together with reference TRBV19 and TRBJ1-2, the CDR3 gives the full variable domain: DGGITQSPKYLFRKEGQNVTLSCEQNLNHDAMYWYRQDPGQGLRLIYYSQIVNDFQKGDIAEGYSVSREKKESFPLTVTSAQKNPTAFYLCASSFHVYGYTFGSGTRLTVV.